What follows are 29 T cell receptor beta chains derived from one specimen sequenced in a study of CD8 T cells in Susac syndrome. RNA was extracted with the RNeasy kit, and a quantity of about 0.45 to 1 ug was reverse transcribed using random hexamers. Using its own MiXCR run on the immunoSEQ multiplex PCR reads, TCRdb lists one record per CDR3 protein. The sample carries some 150,000 distinct CDR3 sequences, under 97% recorded once. Material for sequencing was CD4+ T cells from PBMCs. These receptors all stem from a human donor with Susac syndrome.

The chain employs TRBV11-2 and TRBJ2-6, with D unresolved. The CDR3 is 14 residues long. Germline V gene data show CDR1 as SGHAT and CDR2 as FQNNGV. V shed 4 bases and J shed 0 bases, with 4 bases lying between them. The CDR3 DNA reads TGTGCCAGCAGCTGGACCTCTGGGGCCAACGTCCTGACTTTC. Translating it yields CASSWTSGANVLTF.

The chain uses TRBV7-9 and TRBJ2-5; D is perhaps TRBD1 (6 bases). Germline V gene sequence: CDR1 SEHNR, CDR2 FQNEAQ (reference sequence). The CDR3 sequence is 14 residues long. Deletions cut 3 bases from V and 5 bases from J, with 13 bases between. In DNA form, the CDR3 reads TGTGCCAGCAGCTTTGCAGGGGATATGGAGACCCAGTACTTC. This sequence encodes CASSFAGDMETQYF. Filled out from reference TRBV7-9 and TRBJ2-5, the complete variable domain reads DTGVSQNPRHKITKRGQNVTFRCDPISEHNRLYWYRQTLGQGPEFLTYFQNEAQLEKSRLLSDRFSAERPKGSFSTLEIQRTEQGDSAMYLCASSFAGDMETQYFGPGTRLLVL.

The chain employs TRBV9 and TRBJ1-1; D may be TRBD1 (5 bases). Trimming removed 0 bases at V and 7 bases at J, with 13 bases between. The length of the CDR3 is 14 residues. The V gene's germline CDR1 is SGDLS and CDR2 YYNGEE. The CDR3 reads CASSVAPRGSEAFF. CDR3 nucleotides: TGTGCCAGCAGCGTAGCCCCACGGGGCAGTGAAGCTTTCTTT.

CDR3 sequence (DNA): TGTGCCAGCAGCTTATCGGGACTAGCCTCCGGCGAGACCCAGTACTTC. It yields the protein CASSLSGLASGETQYF. This chain links TRBV7-9 with TRBJ2-5, with 9 bases that match TRBD2. Per germline, CDR1 SEHNR and CDR2 FQNEAQ (reference sequence). The CDR3 totals 16 residues. V shed 2 bases and J 5 bases; nucleotides not matched to a gene: 9.

The V and J genes are TRBV20-1 and TRBJ2-7; the D gene could be TRBD1 or TRBD2 (5 bases each). Trimming took 0 bases from V and 9 from J, leaving 21 bases between them. CDR1 DFQATT and CDR2 SNEGSKA come from the germline V gene (reference sequence). This CDR3 has 15 residues. CDR3 sequence: CSARDRRDGLIGQYF. CDR3 nucleotide sequence: TGCAGTGCTAGAGATCGCCGGGACGGTCTAATCGGGCAGTACTTC.

The chain recombines TRBV3-1 with TRBJ2-6; D gene ambiguous. Trimming took off 4 bases at V and 0 bases at J, with 7 bases between the two ends. The CDR3 has 15 amino acids. Germline V gene data show CDR1 as LGHDT and CDR2 as YNNKEL (reference sequence). The CDR3 loop is CASSPRFSGANVLTF. In DNA form, the CDR3 reads TGTGCCAGCAGCCCCAGGTTCTCTGGGGCCAACGTCCTGACTTTC.

The J gene is TRBJ1-5, the V gene TRBV15; D gene unclear. V was trimmed by 0 bases and J by 7 bases, leaving 13 bases between them. This CDR3 region has 15 residues. CDR1 and CDR2 from the germline V gene are LNHNV and YYDKDF (reference sequence). The CDR3 spells CATSRDLRVGQPQHF. CDR3 nucleotides: TGTGCCACCAGCAGAGATCTCCGCGTCGGGCAGCCCCAGCATTTT.

The rearrangement joins TRBV4-1 to TRBJ1-2; D unresolved. The germline V gene encodes CDR1 MGHRA and CDR2 YSYEKL. The CDR3 runs 16 residues. The V gene lost 1 base and the J gene lost 4 bases, with 16 bases spanning the gap. This CDR3 reads CASSQAPESSLYGYTF. CDR3 nucleotides: TGCGCCAGCAGCCAAGCCCCCGAGAGTTCGCTCTATGGCTACACCTTC.

The chain couples TRBV2 to TRBJ2-3; no clear D gene. V lost 6 bases, J lost 9 bases, and 10 bases lay in between. CDR3 length equals 11 residues. Per the germline V gene, CDR1 is SNHLY and CDR2 is FYNNEI. The CDR3 DNA follows: TGTGCCAGCAGGCCAGACGGGACGCAGTATTTT. It translates to CASRPDGTQYF.

J is TRBJ2-1 and V is TRBV5-1, with 10 bases fitting TRBD2. V shed 2 bases and J 4 bases; nucleotides not matched to a gene: 3. The CDR3 runs to 15 residues. Germline V gene data show CDR1 as SGHRS and CDR2 as YFSETQ. The CDR3 DNA sequence: TGCGCCAGCAGCTTTGCAGCGGGAGGGTACAATGAGCAGTTCTTC. This encodes CASSFAAGGYNEQFF.

A single count supports this clonotype. V usage is TRBV15 and J usage is TRBJ2-7, with 10 bases that match TRBD1. Germline V gene sequence: CDR1 LNHNV, CDR2 YYDKDF (reference sequence). The CDR3 consists of 15 residues. J gave up 7 bases and V 1 base, and 7 bases lay outside the gene matches. As DNA, the CDR3 is TGTGCCACCAGCAGAGGTGGGACAGGGGTGTTGGAGCAGTACTTC. Translated, it gives CATSRGGTGVLEQYF.

V is TRBV20-1 and J is TRBJ1-1, with 7 bases matching TRBD1. V was pared by 3 bases and J by 0 bases, with 7 bases of the junction left unmatched. This CDR3 is built from 15 residues. The germline V gene has CDR1 DFQATT and CDR2 SNEGSKA (reference sequence). CDR3 protein: CSASPPTGMNTEAFF. CDR3 coding DNA: TGCAGTGCTAGTCCCCCGACAGGGATGAACACTGAAGCTTTCTTT.

The rearrangement joins TRBV2 to TRBJ1-1; D unclear. Germline V gives CDR1 SNHLY, CDR2 FYNNEI. The CDR3 runs 14 residues. Trimming pared 4 bases from V and 3 bases from J, leaving 12 bases between. The CDR3 nucleotides are TGTGCCAGCAGTGTTCGGGGAATGGACACTGAAGCTTTCTTT. Amino acids: CASSVRGMDTEAFF. The whole variable domain, remainder taken from reference TRBV2 and TRBJ1-1, is EPEVTQTPSHQVTQMGQEVILRCVPISNHLYFYWYRQILGQKVEFLVSFYNNEISEKSEIFDDQFSVERPDGSNFTLKIRSTKLEDSAMYFCASSVRGMDTEAFFGQGTRLTVV.

The V gene is TRBV4-2, the J gene TRBJ2-1, with TRBD2 identical over 13 bases. The CDR3 runs 17 residues. After removal of 0 bases from V and 10 bases from J, the junction contained 9 bases not matched to a gene. Germline CDR1 is LGHNA and CDR2 is YNFKEQ. The CDR3 bases are TGTGCCAGCAGCCAAGAGGTAGGGACTAGCGGGACTGGCGAGCAGTTCTTC. It is translated as CASSQEVGTSGTGEQFF.

This sequence joins TRBV4-1 and TRBJ2-5, with no clear D. The CDR3 runs 14 residues. Germline V gene data show CDR1 as MGHRA and CDR2 as YSYEKL. V dropped 6 bases and J dropped 0 bases, with 11 bases sitting between them. CDR3 residues: CASRPLTNQETQYF. The CDR3 DNA is TGCGCCAGCAGACCCCTAACAAACCAAGAGACCCAGTACTTC.

The chain recombines TRBV20-1 with TRBJ2-1; D call uncertain. V shed 1 base and J shed 8 bases, with 18 bases lying between them. The germline V gene has CDR1 DFQATT and CDR2 SNEGSKA (reference sequence). This CDR3 has 15 residues. CDR3 sequence: CSARVRKTSRDEQFF. The CDR3 DNA reads TGCAGTGCTAGAGTTCGAAAGACGAGCCGCGATGAGCAGTTCTTC.

This sequence joins TRBV5-3 and TRBJ2-6, with D possibly matching TRBD2 (5 bases). TRBV5-3 is an open reading frame whose function is uncertain. This CDR3 has 19 amino acids. V was pared by 0 bases and J by 0 bases, with 16 bases between. CDR3 loop: CARSLVPAVSVSGANVLTF. The CDR3 bases are TGTGCCAGAAGCTTGGTCCCCGCTGTTAGCGTCTCTGGGGCCAACGTCCTGACTTTC.

This clonotype was seen only once. V gene TRBV7-2 combines with J gene TRBJ2-5; 7 nucleotides align to TRBD1. Per germline, CDR1 SGHTA and CDR2 FQGNSA. CDR3 length: 14 residues. V was clipped by 1 base and J by 5 bases; unmatched bases: 4. The CDR3 DNA is TGTGCCAGCAGCTTAGTGAAGGGGGCCGAGACCCAGTACTTC. Amino acid sequence: CASSLVKGAETQYF.

The chain uses TRBV29-1 and TRBJ2-6; D not certain. The CDR3 spans 13 residues. V was trimmed by 5 bases and J by 4 bases, leaving 9 bases between them. From germline, CDR1 is SQVTM and CDR2 ANQGSEA. The CDR3 sequence is CSVWGAGANVLTF. The DNA for the CDR3 is TGCAGCGTTTGGGGTGCCGGGGCCAACGTCCTGACTTTC.

The chain joins TRBV5-5 to TRBJ2-5, with D unclear. The CDR3 contains 13 residues. Germline CDR1 is SGHKS and CDR2 is YYEKEE (reference sequence). Trimming left V 0 bases short and J 0 bases short, with 3 bases between. CDR3 amino acids: CASSLADQETQYF. CDR3 coding DNA: TGTGCCAGCAGCTTGGCCGACCAAGAGACCCAGTACTTC.

CDR3 sequence reads: CASSPGQGVLYEQYF. CDR3 in DNA: TGTGCCAGCTCACCGGGACAGGGGGTACTCTACGAGCAGTACTTC. The chain uses TRBV18 and TRBJ2-7; 11 nucleotides line up with TRBD1. The J segment lost 3 bases and the V segment lost 3 bases, leaving 4 bases of the junction unmatched. Germline lookup yields CDR1 KGHSH and CDR2 LQKENI. The CDR3 is 15 residues long. Full variable domain (rest looked up from reference TRBV18 and TRBJ2-7): NAGVMQNPRHLVRRRGQEARLRCSPMKGHSHVYWYRQLPEEGLKFMVYLQKENIIDESGMPKERFSAEFPKEGPSILRIQQVVRGDSAAYFCASSPGQGVLYEQYFGPGTRLTVT.

In this sample, this clonotype turned up a few times. The rearrangement uses TRBV25-1 and TRBJ1-2; D remains ambiguous. The ends were cut back, 1 base at V and 4 bases at J, with 4 bases in the middle. The CDR3 extends over 12 amino acids. CDR1 MGHDK and CDR2 SYGVNS come from the germline V gene. The CDR3 DNA follows: TGTGCCAGCAGTGAATCCCCCTATGGCTACACCTTC. Translated: CASSESPYGYTF.

This clonotype has just one count. V and J are TRBV20-1 and TRBJ1-1; tentative D call: TRBD1 (6 bases). CDR1 is DFQATT, CDR2 SNEGSKA, per germline (reference sequence). The CDR3 sequence is 14 residues long. V lost 5 bases and J 1 base, leaving 14 bases between the germline ends. Here the CDR3 reads CSAARRGANTEAFF. The DNA of the CDR3 is TGCAGTGCTGCCAGGCGGGGGGCGAACACTGAAGCTTTCTTT.

J is TRBJ1-6 and V is TRBV20-1, with 8 bases matching TRBD1. The junction had 11 bases not matched to a gene; V was cut back by 6 bases and J by 10 bases. This CDR3 has 14 amino acids. Germline V gene sequence: CDR1 DFQATT, CDR2 SNEGSKA (reference sequence). CDR3 loop: CSASGGTGVSPLHF. The DNA of the CDR3 is TGCAGTGCCTCTGGCGGGACAGGTGTGTCACCCCTCCACTTT.

The chain recombines TRBV20-1 with TRBJ1-1; D gene ambiguous. CDR3 length equals 13 residues. Germline CDR1 and CDR2: DFQATT and SNEGSKA (reference sequence). The ends were cut back, 7 bases at V and 1 base at J, with 13 bases in the middle. CDR3 DNA sequence: TGCAGTGTTTTGGCAGATGGGAACACTGAAGCTTTCTTT. Residues: CSVLADGNTEAFF.

This chain links TRBV6-1 with TRBJ2-2; 9 bases match TRBD2. The CDR3 has 18 amino acids. The junction had 12 bases not matched to a gene; V was cut back by 5 bases and J by 2 bases. Looked up from germline, CDR1 is MNHNS and CDR2 is SASEGT. CDR3 in DNA: TGTGCCAGCAGTAGCCCCAATTTAGCGGGAGAAAACACCGGGGAGCTGTTTTTT. Amino acids: CASSSPNLAGENTGELFF.

V usage is TRBV7-2 and J usage is TRBJ2-1; 7 bases are a match to TRBD2. V dropped 2 bases and J dropped 3; count of bases not matched to a gene: 7. Per germline, CDR1 SGHTA and CDR2 FQGNSA. The CDR3 sequence is 16 residues long. Here the CDR3 DNA reads TGTGCCAGCAGCTTATCGGGGGGTTTAGGCTACAATGAGCAGTTCTTC. Amino acid sequence: CASSLSGGLGYNEQFF.

The chain couples TRBV29-1 to TRBJ1-2; D gene ambiguous. The CDR3 loop spans 12 amino acids. Trimming cost V 3 bases and J 2 bases, with 7 bases left between them. Germline V lookup: CDR1 SQVTM, CDR2 ANQGSEA. This CDR3 reads CSVERENYGYTF. The CDR3 coding sequence is TGCAGCGTTGAGAGGGAAAACTATGGCTACACCTTC.

The count of this clonotype is one. The chain has TRBV18 and TRBJ2-2; no reliable D call. CDR3 length equals 16 residues. The V gene lost 2 bases and the J gene lost 4 bases, with 14 bases spanning the gap. The germline CDR1 and CDR2 sequences are KGHSH and LQKENI. CDR3 sequence (DNA): TGTGCCAGCTCACCAGATGGCCTCCGCGGCACCGGGGAGCTGTTTTTT. Protein: CASSPDGLRGTGELFF.